This T cell receptor (beta chain) was found in a study of blood T cells in healthy people across ages. Combining a sample-barcoded 5' primer with a J-beta primer mix, a second PCR ran for about 7 to 12 cycles. TCRdb itself ran the 5' RACE reads through MiXCR, one entry per CDR3 protein. In the table there are some 1.5 million distinct CDR3 sequences, approximately 43% of which are singletons. This clonotype has more than one count but fewer than ten. CDR1 is SNHLY and CDR2 is FYNNEI in the germline V gene. V was pared by 4 bases and J by 8 bases, with 17 bases between. This CDR3 is 14 amino acids long.

Sequencing was carried out using blood. The chain combines TRBV2 with TRBJ1-2, with a weak D call TRBD1 (5 bases). The TCR sequence derives from a woman under 30 in good health. The CDR3 region is CASSGMTTRDGYTF. The CDR3 DNA reads as TGTGCCAGCAGTGGGATGACAACGAGGGACGGCTACACCTTC.